This passage covers 24 T cell receptor beta chains from one sample sequenced in a study of blood T cell repertoires in COVID-19. The assay was immunoSEQ multiplex PCR, and TCRdb's table has in-frame clones only and misses some. The repertoire has 150,000 to 200,000 clones, roughly 90% of them found once; the top ten carry about 18%. The specimen sequenced was peripheral blood. All receptors derive from a man between 60 and 75 years old with active or convalescent COVID-19.

The rearrangement joins TRBV19 to TRBJ1-5; D gene ambiguous. V shed 1 base and J shed 0 bases, with 13 bases lying between them. This CDR3 is 17 amino acids long. Germline lookup yields CDR1 LNHDA and CDR2 SQIVND (reference sequence). This CDR3 reads CASSIALMRYSNQPQHF. The CDR3, as DNA: TGTGCCAGTAGTATAGCCCTAATGCGCTATAGCAATCAGCCCCAGCATTTT.

The V call is TRBV5-5, the J call TRBJ1-1; weak D call: TRBD1 (5 bases). Trimming left V 4 bases short and J 2 bases short, with 15 bases between. This CDR3 contains 15 residues. CDR1 and CDR2 from the germline V gene are SGHKS and YYEKEE (reference sequence). Here the CDR3 reads CASSVLGVVNTEAFF. Here the CDR3 DNA reads TGTGCCAGCAGCGTCCTAGGGGTGGTAAACACTGAAGCTTTCTTT.

DNA of the CDR3: TGTGCCAGCAGTTACCGGGGACTGATTTCCTACGAGCAGTACTTC. As protein: CASSYRGLISYEQYF. This chain connects TRBV6-5 to TRBJ2-7; TRBD2 is a possible D gene (6 bases). The ends were cut back, 2 bases at V and 1 base at J, with 12 bases in the middle. The CDR3 runs 15 residues. Per germline, CDR1 MNHEY and CDR2 SVGAGI.

This clone showed up just a few times. This rearrangement joins TRBV27 to TRBJ2-1; D possibly corresponds to TRBD1 (6 bases). V was trimmed by 5 bases and J by 10 bases, leaving 9 bases between them. Looked up from germline, CDR1 is MNHEY and CDR2 is SMNVEV (reference sequence). This CDR3 contains 11 residues. In DNA form, the CDR3 reads TGTGCCAGCAGTCCTGGACAGGAGCAGTTCTTC. Protein sequence: CASSPGQEQFF.

The chain couples TRBV5-6 to TRBJ2-1; 11 bases fit TRBD2. J gave up 4 bases and V 7 bases, and 4 bases lay outside the gene matches. Germline CDR1 reads SGHDT; CDR2 reads YYEEEE. This CDR3 has 14 residues. The CDR3 coding sequence is TGTGCCAGCTGGGGACTAGCGGCTTACAATGAGCAGTTCTTC. Translated: CASWGLAAYNEQFF. Using reference TRBV5-6 and TRBJ2-1 for the parts outside the CDR3, the full variable domain is DAGVTQSPTHLIKTRGQQVTLRCSPKSGHDTVSWYQQALGQGPQFIFQYYEEEERQRGNFPDRFSGHQFPNYSSELNVNALLLGDSALYLCASWGLAAYNEQFFGPGTRLTVL.

V usage is TRBV9 and J usage is TRBJ2-3, with D possibly TRBD1 on 6 matching bases. Trimming stripped 2 bases from V and 2 bases from J, with 15 bases between. This CDR3 spans 16 amino acids. Germline CDR1 is SGDLS and CDR2 is YYNGEE. The CDR3, as DNA: TGTGCCAGCAGCGTCGGGACACCCCGCCTCACAGATACGCAGTATTTT. This translates into CASSVGTPRLTDTQYF. Based on the CDR3 plus reference TRBV9 and TRBJ2-3, the full variable domain is DSGVTQTPKHLITATGQRVTLRCSPRSGDLSVYWYQQSLDQGLQFLIQYYNGEERAKGNILERFSAQQFPDLHSELNLSSLELGDSALYFCASSVGTPRLTDTQYFGPGTRLTVL.

The rearrangement joins TRBV4-2 to TRBJ1-2, with D perhaps TRBD1 (5 bases). Between the trimmed V and J ends, which lost 0 bases and 0 bases, there was a span of 11 bases. The CDR3 contains 16 residues. Germline assignment: CDR1 LGHNA and CDR2 YNFKEQ. CDR3 in DNA: TGTGCCAGCAGCCAAGACTCAGGGCGAGCTAACTATGGCTACACCTTC. Its protein is CASSQDSGRANYGYTF.

The gene calls are TRBV10-3 and TRBJ2-6; D possibly corresponds to TRBD2 (7 bases). The V gene lost 1 base and the J gene lost 1 base, with 20 bases spanning the gap. Germline V gene data show CDR1 as ENHRY and CDR2 as SYGVKD. The CDR3 loop spans 20 amino acids. The CDR3 nucleotides read TGTGCCATCAGTGAGTGGAGGGGGGGGAGCTCTTCTTCTGGGGCCAACGTCCTGACTTTC. Protein product: CAISEWRGGSSSSGANVLTF.

The rearrangement links TRBV11-2 to TRBJ1-1; 10 bases align to TRBD1. The CDR3 covers 17 residues. V shed 4 bases and J 4 bases; nucleotides not matched to a gene: 12. The V gene's germline CDR1 is SGHAT and CDR2 FQNNGV. The CDR3 DNA reads TGTGCCAGCAGCTCGATCCGACAGGGGGCCTTGGGCACTGAAGCTTTCTTT. It yields the protein CASSSIRQGALGTEAFF.

The V gene is TRBV4-2, the J gene TRBJ1-4; TRBD1 matches 8 bases. With 3 bases clipped from V and 6 bases from J, the junction kept 3 bases outside the gene matches. Per the germline V gene, CDR1 is LGHNA and CDR2 is YNFKEQ. CDR3 length equals 14 residues. The CDR3 protein is CASSHRGRDEKLFF. The CDR3 nucleotides are TGTGCCAGCAGCCACAGGGGGCGGGATGAAAAACTGTTTTTT.

A few counts support this clone. V and J are TRBV5-1 and TRBJ1-1; no firm D call. The CDR3 contains 14 residues. The ends were cut back, 1 base at V and 4 bases at J, with 11 bases in the middle. The germline V gene encodes CDR1 SGHRS and CDR2 YFSETQ. The CDR3 is CASSLMPAPTEAFF. CDR3 in DNA: TGCGCCAGCAGCTTGATGCCAGCGCCCACTGAAGCTTTCTTT.

This clone was counted once. The gene calls are TRBV5-8 and TRBJ1-4, with D hard to call. CDR1 and CDR2 (germline): SGHTS, YDEGEE. The CDR3 totals 15 residues. V lost 0 bases and J 5 bases, leaving 11 bases between the germline ends. As DNA, the CDR3 is TGTGCCAGCAGCTTGGTTGGTCGGGGAAATGAAAAACTGTTTTTT. Protein: CASSLVGRGNEKLFF.

This chain connects TRBV5-1 to TRBJ1-1, with D maybe TRBD1 (5 bases). Trimming stripped 0 bases from V and 0 bases from J, with 15 bases between. CDR3 length equals 17 residues. Germline V CDR1 and CDR2: SGHRS, YFSETQ. The CDR3 DNA reads TGCGCCAGCAGCTTGGCCAGAGACAGCATAATGAACACTGAAGCTTTCTTT. Translated: CASSLARDSIMNTEAFF.

CDR3 nucleotides: TGTGCCAGCAGCGTTTTAGGGGGACCCCTCCACTTT. This encodes CASSVLGGPLHF. The chain combines TRBV9 with TRBJ1-6; possible D gene TRBD1, 6 bases. The germline V and J ends were trimmed by 2 bases and 12 bases, with 9 bases remaining between them. The CDR3 loop spans 12 amino acids. Germline values: CDR1 SGDLS, CDR2 YYNGEE.

For the CDR3, the DNA is TGTGCCAGCAGTTTGGGGAGGGCTAGGTACGAGCAGTACTTC. This codes for CASSLGRARYEQYF. The V call is TRBV27, the J call TRBJ2-7, with TRBD2 matching over 7 bases. The germline V gene has CDR1 MNHEY and CDR2 SMNVEV (reference sequence). Trimming removed 3 bases from V and 4 bases from J; junction bases left unmatched: 6. The CDR3 length is 14 residues.

The chain carries TRBV19 and TRBJ2-7; TRBD1 is a possible D gene (6 bases). Trimming took 4 bases from V and 5 from J, leaving 15 bases between them. CDR1 is LNHDA, CDR2 SQIVND, per germline (reference sequence). This CDR3 spans 14 amino acids. CDR3 coding DNA: TGTGCCAGTAGTAGACTTATCAGGGGAGACGAGCAGTACTTC. It codes for CASSRLIRGDEQYF.

This chain links TRBV19 with TRBJ2-3; possibly TRBD1 for D (5 bases). In germline, CDR1 is LNHDA, CDR2 SQIVND (reference sequence). Trimming shortened V by 9 bases and J by 2 bases, and 15 bases separated the two germline ends. The CDR3 sequence is 14 residues long. The CDR3 DNA is TGTGCCAGCAAGAGGACACAAGTCACAGATACGCAGTATTTT. This gives the protein CASKRTQVTDTQYF. Full variable domain (remainder filled in from reference TRBV19 and TRBJ2-3): DGGITQSPKYLFRKEGQNVTLSCEQNLNHDAMYWYRQDPGQGLRLIYYSQIVNDFQKGDIAEGYSVSREKKESFPLTVTSAQKNPTAFYLCASKRTQVTDTQYFGPGTRLTVL.

J is TRBJ1-3 and V is TRBV6-5; TRBD1 matches at 8 bases. CDR3 length: 15 residues. V shed 3 bases and J 0 bases; nucleotides not matched to a gene: 1. CDR1 is MNHEY and CDR2 is SVGAGI in the germline V gene. The chain's CDR3 is CASSYDRGSGNTIYF. The DNA for the CDR3 is TGTGCCAGCAGTTATGACAGGGGCTCTGGAAACACCATATATTTT.

The rearrangement uses TRBV6-6 and TRBJ1-5, with TRBD1 matching over 7 bases. V lost 7 bases to trimming and J lost 4 bases; unmatched junction nucleotides: 7. The CDR3 spans 14 residues. The germline gives CDR1 MNHNY, CDR2 SVGAGI (reference sequence). The CDR3 sequence: CASTAGQPNQPQHF. The CDR3, as DNA: TGTGCCAGCACCGCGGGACAGCCTAATCAGCCCCAGCATTTT.

Comment on this clone: This CDR3 is also generated by other DNA sequences in the sample. The chain is built from TRBV7-9 and TRBJ1-4, with TRBD1 matching 11 bases. Losses at the gene ends were 5 bases for V and 0 bases for J; bases not matched to a gene: 5. Per the germline V gene, CDR1 is SEHNR and CDR2 is FQNEAQ (reference sequence). The CDR3 loop spans 17 amino acids. The CDR3 DNA reads TGTGCCAGCAGCCTAGGACAGGGGGCCTCAACTAATGAAAAACTGTTTTTT. Residues: CASSLGQGASTNEKLFF.

The chain is built from TRBV6-5 and TRBJ2-1; tentatively, D is TRBD1 (6 bases). Between the trimmed V and J ends, which lost 2 bases and 7 bases, there was a span of 15 bases. Per germline, CDR1 MNHEY and CDR2 SVGAGI. CDR3 length: 15 amino acids. The CDR3: CASSYQKQGWNEQFF. CDR3 nucleotide sequence: TGTGCCAGCAGTTACCAAAAACAGGGTTGGAATGAGCAGTTCTTC.

The gene calls are TRBV11-2 and TRBJ2-5, with 11 bases identical to TRBD2. Germline trimming cut 2 bases from V and 9 bases from J; bases unmatched to any gene: 5. CDR1 is SGHAT, CDR2 FQNNGV, per germline. The CDR3 covers 14 residues. The CDR3 loop is CASSLKTSGSSQYF. CDR3 coding DNA: TGTGCCAGCAGCTTAAAAACTAGCGGGAGTTCCCAGTACTTC.

The chain is built from TRBV3-1 (or the pseudogene TRBV3-2) and TRBJ2-7; tentative D call: TRBD1 (5 bases). The germline V gene has CDR1 LGHDT and CDR2 YNNKEL (reference sequence). V was clipped by 1 base and J by 5 bases, with 15 bases between them. CDR3 length equals 15 residues. The CDR3 sequence is CASSQGVQGRNEQYF. The CDR3 DNA follows: TGTGCCAGCAGCCAAGGGGTGCAGGGCAGGAACGAGCAGTACTTC.

This chain links TRBV11-2 with TRBJ2-1; 10 positions agree with TRBD2. The CDR3 runs to 15 residues. V was pared by 5 bases and J by 7 bases, with 8 bases of the junction left unmatched. Per germline, CDR1 SGHAT and CDR2 FQNNGV. As DNA, the CDR3 is TGTGCCAGCAGCACCAGCGGGGGGGCTTTTAATGAGCAGTTCTTC. Its translation is CASSTSGGAFNEQFF.